This is a list of T cell receptor beta chains from one sample in a study of blood T cell repertoires in COVID-19. Assay used: immunoSEQ multiplex PCR; TCRdb lists only in-frame clones, some missing. The sample includes over 200,000 clones, nearly 90% of them seen just once. Sequences were obtained from peripheral blood. The source of these receptors is a human donor in a cohort sampled during active COVID-19. Each CDR3 is given with its conserved first and last residue. Fields, in order: clone size, V gene, J gene, CDR3 length, D gene, CDR3 DNA, CDR3 protein. The D gene is left open where the match is weak. Rows give clone size only sometimes, using once, few, many, or a class for an expanded clone.

clone_size: .
v_call: TRBV5-5
j_call: TRBJ1-5
cdr3_length: 14
d_call: .
cdr3_nt: TGTGCCAGCAGCTTCTCAGGGGAAAATCAGCCCCAGCATTTT
cdr3_aa: CASSFSGENQPQHF

clone_size: .
v_call: TRBV14
j_call: TRBJ1-4
cdr3_length: 16
d_call: TRBD1
cdr3_nt: TGTGCCAGCAGCCGCTCGGGACAGTTAACTAATGAAAAACTGTTTTTT
cdr3_aa: CASSRSGQLTNEKLFF

clone_size: .
v_call: TRBV4-3
j_call: TRBJ2-6
cdr3_length: 19
d_call: TRBD1
cdr3_nt: TGCGCCAGCAGCCAATCGTTGGGACAGACCCTCTCTGGGGCCAACGTCCTGACTTTC
cdr3_aa: CASSQSLGQTLSGANVLTF

clone_size: .
v_call: TRBV18
j_call: TRBJ1-2
cdr3_length: 12
d_call: .
cdr3_nt: TGTGCCAGCTCCCACGGGGGGGATGGCTACACCTTC
cdr3_aa: CASSHGGDGYTF

clone_size: .
v_call: TRBV10-3
j_call: TRBJ2-7
cdr3_length: 14
d_call: TRBD2
cdr3_nt: TGTGCCATCAGCCCTCTAGCGGGGGTGGACGAGCAGTACTTC
cdr3_aa: CAISPLAGVDEQYF

clone_size: .
v_call: TRBV9
j_call: TRBJ2-1
cdr3_length: 13
d_call: .
cdr3_nt: TGTGCCAGCAGCGCCGACAGTAAAAATGAGCAGTTCTTC
cdr3_aa: CASSADSKNEQFF

clone_size: .
v_call: TRBV29-1
j_call: TRBJ1-1
cdr3_length: 14
d_call: .
cdr3_nt: TGCAGCGTTGGGCTTGCAGGGCGGGGGACTGAAGCTTTCTTT
cdr3_aa: CSVGLAGRGTEAFF

clone_size: .
v_call: TRBV14
j_call: TRBJ1-4
cdr3_length: 17
d_call: TRBD1
cdr3_nt: TGTGCCAGCAGCCAAGCTCGACAGGGCCCAAGTAATGAAAAACTGTTTTTT
cdr3_aa: CASSQARQGPSNEKLFF

clone_size: once
v_call: TRBV10-3
j_call: TRBJ1-1
cdr3_length: 14
d_call: TRBD1
cdr3_nt: TGTGCCATAAAAGGGCAGGGGGCAATTTCCGAAGCTTTCTTT
cdr3_aa: CAIKGQGAISEAFF

clone_size: .
v_call: TRBV6-2/TRBV6-3
j_call: TRBJ2-7
cdr3_length: 13
d_call: TRBD2
cdr3_nt: TGTGCCAGCAGCAGGACTAGCTACTACGAGCAGTACTTC
cdr3_aa: CASSRTSYYEQYF

clone_size: .
v_call: TRBV5-1
j_call: TRBJ2-7
cdr3_length: 15
d_call: TRBD2
cdr3_nt: TGCGCCAGCAGCTTGGTAGCAGCGGGAGGAAACGAGCAGTACTTC
cdr3_aa: CASSLVAAGGNEQYF

clone_size: .
v_call: TRBV20-1
j_call: TRBJ1-2
cdr3_length: 17
d_call: .
cdr3_nt: TGCAGTGCTAGTGATTCCTTCGTAACAGGGATAAACTATGGCTACACCTTC
cdr3_aa: CSASDSFVTGINYGYTF

clone_size: .
v_call: TRBV2
j_call: TRBJ1-2
cdr3_length: 16
d_call: TRBD1
cdr3_nt: TGTGCCAGCTCGGGAGGGGGCATTTTGGGTAACTATGGCTACACCTTC
cdr3_aa: CASSGGGILGNYGYTF

clone_size: .
v_call: TRBV21-1
j_call: TRBJ2-7
cdr3_length: 12
d_call: .
cdr3_nt: TGTGCCAGCTTCCACAGAGATTACGAGCAGTACTTC
cdr3_aa: CASFHRDYEQYF

clone_size: .
v_call: TRBV5-4
j_call: TRBJ2-3
cdr3_length: 13
d_call: TRBD2
cdr3_nt: TGTGCCAGCAGCTGGACTAGCGGAGATACGCAGTATTTT
cdr3_aa: CASSWTSGDTQYF

clone_size: .
v_call: TRBV7-2
j_call: TRBJ2-3
cdr3_length: 15
d_call: .
cdr3_nt: TGTGCCAGCAGTCGAGAGGCCTCGAGCACAGATACGCAGTATTTT
cdr3_aa: CASSREASSTDTQYF

clone_size: .
v_call: TRBV6-6
j_call: TRBJ2-7
cdr3_length: 12
d_call: .
cdr3_nt: TGTGCCAGCAATCACGGGTCCTACGAGCAGTACTTC
cdr3_aa: CASNHGSYEQYF

clone_size: .
v_call: TRBV19
j_call: TRBJ1-2
cdr3_length: 15
d_call: .
cdr3_nt: TGTGCCAGTAGTATAGTCTCGACAGGCGTTTATGGCTACACCTTC
cdr3_aa: CASSIVSTGVYGYTF

clone_size: .
v_call: TRBV3-1/TRBV3-2
j_call: TRBJ1-3
cdr3_length: 15
d_call: .
cdr3_nt: TGTGCCAGCAGCCGAGAACTTATCTCTGGAAACACCATATATTTT
cdr3_aa: CASSRELISGNTIYF

clone_size: .
v_call: TRBV27
j_call: TRBJ2-7
cdr3_length: 14
d_call: .
cdr3_nt: TGTGCCAGCAGTCCCCGACTAGTGTCCTACGAGCAGTACTTC
cdr3_aa: CASSPRLVSYEQYF

clone_size: .
v_call: TRBV23-1
j_call: TRBJ2-7
cdr3_length: 13
d_call: .
cdr3_nt: TGCGCCGGAAAACTACGAGGGGGCTACGAGCAGTACTTC
cdr3_aa: CAGKLRGGYEQYF

clone_size: .
v_call: TRBV19
j_call: TRBJ1-5
cdr3_length: 17
d_call: TRBD1
cdr3_nt: TGTGCCAGCCCCACCCCAGCTCCGGGACAGGGCGATCAGCCCCAGCATTTT
cdr3_aa: CASPTPAPGQGDQPQHF

clone_size: .
v_call: TRBV27
j_call: TRBJ1-2
cdr3_length: 13
d_call: .
cdr3_nt: TGTGCCAGCAGCCCCAGGGAAGGCTATGGCTACACCTTC
cdr3_aa: CASSPREGYGYTF

clone_size: .
v_call: TRBV28
j_call: TRBJ1-5
cdr3_length: 16
d_call: .
cdr3_nt: TGTGCCAGCAGTTTCGCCCTACAGGGCGGCAATCAGCCCCAGCATTTT
cdr3_aa: CASSFALQGGNQPQHF

clone_size: .
v_call: TRBV7-8
j_call: TRBJ2-6
cdr3_length: 16
d_call: .
cdr3_nt: TGTGCCAGCAGCTTTGGGCTACACTCTGGGGCCAACGTCCTGACTTTC
cdr3_aa: CASSFGLHSGANVLTF

clone_size: .
v_call: TRBV7-5
j_call: TRBJ1-5
cdr3_length: 16
d_call: .
cdr3_nt: TGTGTCAGAAGTCCGAGGTTCTGTCATAGCAATCAGCCCCAGCATTTT
cdr3_aa: CVRSPRFCHSNQPQHF

clone_size: .
v_call: TRBV7-5
j_call: TRBJ2-7
cdr3_length: 16
d_call: .
cdr3_nt: TGTGTCAGAAGTCCCCCCCAGCGTTTGTCTCTCTACGAGCAGTACTTC
cdr3_aa: CVRSPPQRLSLYEQYF

clone_size: .
v_call: TRBV7-8
j_call: TRBJ1-5
cdr3_length: 17
d_call: TRBD1
cdr3_nt: TGTGCCAGCAGCTTAGAAAGGGGGCGCAGGGAAGGACAGCCCCAGCATTTT
cdr3_aa: CASSLERGRREGQPQHF

clone_size: .
v_call: TRBV6-5
j_call: TRBJ1-4
cdr3_length: 12
d_call: .
cdr3_nt: TGTGCCAGCAGAGGAGGGCCCGAAAAACTGTTTTTT
cdr3_aa: CASRGGPEKLFF

clone_size: .
v_call: TRBV19
j_call: TRBJ2-7
cdr3_length: 14
d_call: TRBD1
cdr3_nt: TGTGCCAGTAGTGAACAGGGGACCTCCTACGAGCAGTACTTC
cdr3_aa: CASSEQGTSYEQYF

clone_size: .
v_call: TRBV6-4
j_call: TRBJ2-7
cdr3_length: 14
d_call: .
cdr3_nt: TGTGCCAGCAGTGACGTCGACGGGGCCTACGAGCAGTACTTC
cdr3_aa: CASSDVDGAYEQYF

clone_size: .
v_call: TRBV3-1/TRBV3-2
j_call: TRBJ2-3
cdr3_length: 15
d_call: .
cdr3_nt: TGTGCCAGCAGCCAAGCAGGTGAACCCACAGATACGCAGTATTTT
cdr3_aa: CASSQAGEPTDTQYF

clone_size: .
v_call: TRBV28
j_call: TRBJ1-2
cdr3_length: 11
d_call: .
cdr3_nt: TGTGCCAGCAGTTTATATAGTGGCTACACCTTC
cdr3_aa: CASSLYSGYTF

clone_size: .
v_call: TRBV4-3
j_call: TRBJ2-1
cdr3_length: 17
d_call: TRBD2
cdr3_nt: TGCGCCAGCAGCCAAGATGAGCTGGCGGGGGAGGGAAATGAGCAGTTCTTC
cdr3_aa: CASSQDELAGEGNEQFF

clone_size: .
v_call: TRBV6-5
j_call: TRBJ1-2
cdr3_length: 14
d_call: .
cdr3_nt: TGTGCCAGCAGTTACGACTGGAGGGGCGATGGCTACACCTTC
cdr3_aa: CASSYDWRGDGYTF

clone_size: .
v_call: TRBV7-2
j_call: TRBJ1-2
cdr3_length: 13
d_call: .
cdr3_nt: TGTGCCAGCAGCTTAGTGGGAGACTATGGCTACACCTTC
cdr3_aa: CASSLVGDYGYTF

clone_size: .
v_call: TRBV7-2
j_call: TRBJ2-2
cdr3_length: 15
d_call: .
cdr3_nt: TGTGCCAGCAGCTTAGAGAGCGGACACACCGGGGAGCTGTTTTTT
cdr3_aa: CASSLESGHTGELFF

clone_size: .
v_call: TRBV5-4
j_call: TRBJ2-5
cdr3_length: 15
d_call: .
cdr3_nt: TGTGCCAGCAGCGGAGGAGAAGCAGTACTGGAGACCCAGTACTTC
cdr3_aa: CASSGGEAVLETQYF

clone_size: .
v_call: TRBV6-2/TRBV6-3
j_call: TRBJ1-1
cdr3_length: 14
d_call: TRBD1
cdr3_nt: TGTGCCAGCAGTTACAACCGGGACAGGGTTGAAGCTTTCTTT
cdr3_aa: CASSYNRDRVEAFF

clone_size: .
v_call: TRBV4-2
j_call: TRBJ2-7
cdr3_length: 14
d_call: TRBD1
cdr3_nt: TGTGCCAGCAGCCAAGAATCAGGGGGCAGGGAGCAGTACTTC
cdr3_aa: CASSQESGGREQYF

clone_size: .
v_call: TRBV19
j_call: TRBJ1-2
cdr3_length: 13
d_call: .
cdr3_nt: TGTGCCAGTAGTATGCAGGGATCAAGTGGCTACACCTTC
cdr3_aa: CASSMQGSSGYTF

clone_size: once
v_call: TRBV11-2
j_call: TRBJ1-6
cdr3_length: 19
d_call: .
cdr3_nt: TGTGCCAGCAGCTTTGGAGGGCAGGGACTTCACTCCTATAATTCACCCCTCCACTTT
cdr3_aa: CASSFGGQGLHSYNSPLHF

clone_size: .
v_call: TRBV7-7
j_call: TRBJ2-3
cdr3_length: 16
d_call: TRBD2
cdr3_nt: TGTGCCAGCAGCTCAGGCGGCGGGGGGGATACAGATACGCAGTATTTT
cdr3_aa: CASSSGGGGDTDTQYF

clone_size: .
v_call: TRBV6-5
j_call: TRBJ2-7
cdr3_length: 15
d_call: TRBD2
cdr3_nt: TGTGCCAGCACAGATGGTAGCGGGGTAACCTACGAGCAGTACTTC
cdr3_aa: CASTDGSGVTYEQYF

clone_size: .
v_call: TRBV2
j_call: TRBJ1-2
cdr3_length: 14
d_call: .
cdr3_nt: TGTGCCAGCAGTGAAGCGTGGGGGGAGACTCTCTACACCTTC
cdr3_aa: CASSEAWGETLYTF

clone_size: .
v_call: TRBV5-6
j_call: TRBJ2-7
cdr3_length: 15
d_call: .
cdr3_nt: TGTGCCAGCAGCTCCGGGACATCGGCCGCCTACGAGCAGTACTTC
cdr3_aa: CASSSGTSAAYEQYF

clone_size: .
v_call: TRBV28
j_call: TRBJ2-5
cdr3_length: 11
d_call: .
cdr3_nt: TGTGCCAGCGGCCGGGATGAGACCCAGTACTTC
cdr3_aa: CASGRDETQYF

clone_size: .
v_call: TRBV30
j_call: TRBJ2-7
cdr3_length: 12
d_call: .
cdr3_nt: TGTGCCTGGGGTCCAGGTCCCCACGAGCAGTACTTC
cdr3_aa: CAWGPGPHEQYF

clone_size: .
v_call: TRBV24-1
j_call: TRBJ1-2
cdr3_length: 11
d_call: .
cdr3_nt: TGTGCCACCAAGTCAGGGAACGGCTACACCTTC
cdr3_aa: CATKSGNGYTF

clone_size: .
v_call: TRBV7-8
j_call: TRBJ1-5
cdr3_length: 14
d_call: .
cdr3_nt: TGTGCCAGCAGCACTAGCAGGGTAGGTCAGCCCCAGCATTTT
cdr3_aa: CASSTSRVGQPQHF

clone_size: .
v_call: TRBV5-6
j_call: TRBJ2-7
cdr3_length: 13
d_call: .
cdr3_nt: TGTGCCAGCAGCCCGGGGGTTTCCCACGAGCAGTACTTC
cdr3_aa: CASSPGVSHEQYF

clone_size: .
v_call: TRBV27
j_call: TRBJ1-1
cdr3_length: 15
d_call: .
cdr3_nt: TGTGCCAGCAGTCAGGACCGCAGGGGAGACACTGAAGCTTTCTTT
cdr3_aa: CASSQDRRGDTEAFF

clone_size: .
v_call: TRBV5-4
j_call: TRBJ2-7
cdr3_length: 14
d_call: TRBD2
cdr3_nt: TGTGCCAGCAGCTTACTCGGGGGGGCCCGCGAGCAGTACTTC
cdr3_aa: CASSLLGGAREQYF